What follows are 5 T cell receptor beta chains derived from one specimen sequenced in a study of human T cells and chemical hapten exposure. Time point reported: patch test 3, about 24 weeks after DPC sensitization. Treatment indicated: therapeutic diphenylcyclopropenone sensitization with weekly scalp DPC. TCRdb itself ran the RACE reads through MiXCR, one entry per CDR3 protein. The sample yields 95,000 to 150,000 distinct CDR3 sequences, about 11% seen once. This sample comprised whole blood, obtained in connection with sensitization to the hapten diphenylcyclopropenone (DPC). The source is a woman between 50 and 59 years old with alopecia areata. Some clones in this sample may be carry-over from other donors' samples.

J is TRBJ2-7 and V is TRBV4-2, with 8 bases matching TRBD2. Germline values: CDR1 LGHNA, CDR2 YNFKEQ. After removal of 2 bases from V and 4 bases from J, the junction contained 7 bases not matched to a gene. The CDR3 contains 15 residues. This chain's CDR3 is CASSQPGTRTYEQYF. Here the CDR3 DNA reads TGTGCCAGCAGCCAACCCGGGACTAGGACATACGAGCAGTACTTC.

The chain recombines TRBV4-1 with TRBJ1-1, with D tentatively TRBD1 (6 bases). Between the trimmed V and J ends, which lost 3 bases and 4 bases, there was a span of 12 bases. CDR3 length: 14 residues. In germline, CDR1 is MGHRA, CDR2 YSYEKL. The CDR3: CASSHSQGLTEAFF. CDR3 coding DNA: TGCGCCAGCAGCCACTCACAGGGTCTCACTGAAGCTTTCTTT.

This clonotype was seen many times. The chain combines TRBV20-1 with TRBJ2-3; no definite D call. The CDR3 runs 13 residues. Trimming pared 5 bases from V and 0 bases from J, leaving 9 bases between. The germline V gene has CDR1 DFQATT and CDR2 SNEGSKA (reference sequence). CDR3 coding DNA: TGCAGTGCTCCAGAGATTAGCACAGATACGCAGTATTTT. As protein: CSAPEISTDTQYF.

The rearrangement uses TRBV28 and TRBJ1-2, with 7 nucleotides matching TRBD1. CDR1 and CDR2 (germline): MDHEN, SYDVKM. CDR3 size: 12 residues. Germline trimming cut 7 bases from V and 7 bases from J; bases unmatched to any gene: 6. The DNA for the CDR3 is TGTGCCAGCAACTTGCAGGGGGTTGGCTACACCTTC. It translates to CASNLQGVGYTF.

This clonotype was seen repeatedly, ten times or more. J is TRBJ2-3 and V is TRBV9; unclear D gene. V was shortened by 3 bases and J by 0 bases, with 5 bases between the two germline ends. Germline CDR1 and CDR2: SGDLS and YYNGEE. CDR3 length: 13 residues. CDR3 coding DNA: TGTGCCAGCAGCGAACCTAGCACAGATACGCAGTATTTT. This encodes CASSEPSTDTQYF.